This TCR beta chain was identified during a study of T cell repertoires in cytomegalovirus infection (dated by TCRdb to between 2018 and 2021). Context from the whole study: Donor HLA type was relevant to the analysis, as public TCR beta signatures indicated carriage of CMV infection together with the matching HLA type. Overall study outcomes, separate from this receptor: Cumulative frequency of public TCR beta family members discriminated carriers of CMV infection plus the relevant HLA type in this cohort and an independent roughly 320-donor cohort. In the ex vivo response, HLA-C-restricted CMV-specific TCR beta clonotypes were dominant, and in two of eight donors the single most frequent clonotype came from this HLA-C-restricted group.

This clonotype came up many times. Its antigen has not been determined. Base-call qualities are not available, and no considerably larger clone is one nucleotide away. CDR1 SGHVS and CDR2 FNYEAQ are derived from the germline V gene. Trimming costs V 7 bases and J 0 bases, and their ends lie 21 bases apart. The CDR3 goes from the cysteine to the phenylalanine over 17 residues. Left in the record is the CDR3 DNA by itself, 51 bases read in frame from the first base. The instrument was an Illumina HiSeq 1500. TCRdb trimmed public reads at Q25 via fastp, called clones via MiXCR and kept in-frame beta chains. Each CDR3 protein appears once, grouped with its most common genes and DNA. Present in this sample are 490,000 or so distinct CDR3 sequences, around 11% of which were seen just once. Clones ranked in the top ten supply roughly 10% of the sample.

This chain is built from TRBV7-6 and TRBJ1-1; tentative D gene TRBD1, with 5 bases matching. The sequence came from a human donor in good health (CMV status not recorded). Some clones in this sample may be carry-over from other donors' samples. Sequencing used PBMCs. The CDR3 protein sequence reads: CASNLRPEGFMNTEAFF. The DNA is as follows: TGTGCCAGCAACCTCCGTCCAGAGGGGTTCATGAACACTGAAGCTTTCTTT.